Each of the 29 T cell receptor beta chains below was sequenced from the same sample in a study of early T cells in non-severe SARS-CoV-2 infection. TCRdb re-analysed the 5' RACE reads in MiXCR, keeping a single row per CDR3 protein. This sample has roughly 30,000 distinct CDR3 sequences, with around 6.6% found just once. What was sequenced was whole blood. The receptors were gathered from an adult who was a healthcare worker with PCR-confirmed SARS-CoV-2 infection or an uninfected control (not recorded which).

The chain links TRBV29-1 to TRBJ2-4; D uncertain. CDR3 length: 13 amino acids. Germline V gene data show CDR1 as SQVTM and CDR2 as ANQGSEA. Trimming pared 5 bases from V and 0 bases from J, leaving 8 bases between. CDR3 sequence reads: CSVTRLAKNIQYF. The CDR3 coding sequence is TGCAGCGTTACCAGGCTAGCCAAAAACATTCAGTACTTC.

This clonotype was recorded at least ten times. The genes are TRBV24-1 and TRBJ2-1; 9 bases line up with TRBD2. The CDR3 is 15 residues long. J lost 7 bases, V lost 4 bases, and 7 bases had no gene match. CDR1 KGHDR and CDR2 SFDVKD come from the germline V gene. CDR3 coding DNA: TGTGCCACCAGTGAAGGTGGCGGGAGGGAGAATGAGCAGTTCTTC. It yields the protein CATSEGGGRENEQFF.

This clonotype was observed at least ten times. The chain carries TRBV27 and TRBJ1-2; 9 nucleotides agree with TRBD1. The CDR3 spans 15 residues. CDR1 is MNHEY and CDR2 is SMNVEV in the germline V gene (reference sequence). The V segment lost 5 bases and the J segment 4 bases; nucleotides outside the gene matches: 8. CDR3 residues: CASSPSDRGGYGYTF. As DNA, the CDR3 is TGTGCCAGCAGTCCCTCGGACAGGGGCGGCTATGGCTACACCTTC.

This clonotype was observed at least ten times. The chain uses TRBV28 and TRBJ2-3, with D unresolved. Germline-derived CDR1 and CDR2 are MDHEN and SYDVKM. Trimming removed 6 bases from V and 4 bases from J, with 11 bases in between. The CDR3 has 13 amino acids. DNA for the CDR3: TGTGCCAGCAGACGACACCAGCCAGATACGCAGTATTTT. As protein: CASRRHQPDTQYF.

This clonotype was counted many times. This chain's CDR3 is CASSLDQNQPQHF. In DNA form, the CDR3 reads TGTGCCAGCAGCTTAGACCAAAATCAGCCCCAGCATTTT. The chain is built from TRBV7-2 and TRBJ1-5; D call uncertain. This CDR3 has 13 residues. CDR1 is SGHTA and CDR2 is FQGNSA in the germline V gene. V was cut by 1 base and J by 4 bases, with 5 bases left in between.

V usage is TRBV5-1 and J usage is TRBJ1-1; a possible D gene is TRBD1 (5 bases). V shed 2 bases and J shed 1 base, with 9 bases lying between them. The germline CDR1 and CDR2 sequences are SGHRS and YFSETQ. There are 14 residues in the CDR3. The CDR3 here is CASSFVDTNTEAFF. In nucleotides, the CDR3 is TGCGCCAGCAGCTTTGTGGACACGAACACTGAAGCTTTCTTT.

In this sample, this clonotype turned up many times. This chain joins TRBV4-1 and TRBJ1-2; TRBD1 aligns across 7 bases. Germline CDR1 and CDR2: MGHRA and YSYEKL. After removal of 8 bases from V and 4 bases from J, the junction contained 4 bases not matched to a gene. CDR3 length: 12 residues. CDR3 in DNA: TGCGCCAGCTGGACAGGTTCCTATGGCTACACCTTC. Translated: CASWTGSYGYTF.

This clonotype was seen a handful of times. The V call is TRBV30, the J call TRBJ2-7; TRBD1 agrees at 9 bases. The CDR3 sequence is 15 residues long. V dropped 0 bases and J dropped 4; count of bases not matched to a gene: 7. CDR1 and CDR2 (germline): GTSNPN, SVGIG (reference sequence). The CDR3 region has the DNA TGTGCCTGGAGTGTACAGGGGGCTGTCGGATACGAGCAGTACTTC. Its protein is CAWSVQGAVGYEQYF.

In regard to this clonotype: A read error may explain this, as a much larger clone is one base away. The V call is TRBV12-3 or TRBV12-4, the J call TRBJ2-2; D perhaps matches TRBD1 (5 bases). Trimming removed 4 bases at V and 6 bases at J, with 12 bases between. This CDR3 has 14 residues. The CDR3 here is CASSYQGSAGELFF. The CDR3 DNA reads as TGTGCCAGCAGTTATCAGGGTTCCGCCGGGGAGCTGTTTTTT.

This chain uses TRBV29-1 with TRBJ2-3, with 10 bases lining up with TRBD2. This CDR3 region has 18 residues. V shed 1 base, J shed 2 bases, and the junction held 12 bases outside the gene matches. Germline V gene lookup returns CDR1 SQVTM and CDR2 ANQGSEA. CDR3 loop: CSVEGSLAGVGDTDTQYF. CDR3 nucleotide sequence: TGCAGCGTTGAAGGGTCCCTAGCGGGAGTAGGCGACACAGATACGCAGTATTTT.

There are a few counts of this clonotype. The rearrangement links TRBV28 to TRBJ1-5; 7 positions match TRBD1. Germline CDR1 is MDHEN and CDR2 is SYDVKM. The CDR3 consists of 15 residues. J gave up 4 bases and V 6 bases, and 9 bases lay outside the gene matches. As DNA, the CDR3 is TGTGCCAGCAGGATCCACAGGGGCCTGAATCAGCCCCAGCATTTT. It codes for CASRIHRGLNQPQHF.

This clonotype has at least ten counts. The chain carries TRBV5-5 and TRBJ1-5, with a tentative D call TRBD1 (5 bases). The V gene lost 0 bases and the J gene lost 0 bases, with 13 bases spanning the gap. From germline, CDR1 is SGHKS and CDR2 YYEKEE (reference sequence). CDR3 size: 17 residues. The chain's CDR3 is CASSLGDPYISNQPQHF. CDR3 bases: TGTGCCAGCAGCTTGGGGGACCCTTACATTAGCAATCAGCCCCAGCATTTT.

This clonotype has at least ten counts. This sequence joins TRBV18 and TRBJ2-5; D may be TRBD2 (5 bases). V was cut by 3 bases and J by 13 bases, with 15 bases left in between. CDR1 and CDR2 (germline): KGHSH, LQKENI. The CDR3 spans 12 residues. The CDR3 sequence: CASSPVRDEWYF. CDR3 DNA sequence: TGTGCCAGCTCACCTGTGAGGGATGAATGGTACTTC.

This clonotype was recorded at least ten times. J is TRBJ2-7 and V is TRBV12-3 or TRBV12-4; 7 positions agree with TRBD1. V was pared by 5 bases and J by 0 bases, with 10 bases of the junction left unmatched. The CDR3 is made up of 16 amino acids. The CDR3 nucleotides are TGTGCCAGCAGTGGACGGACAGGCACCTTCTCCTACGAGCAGTACTTC. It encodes CASSGRTGTFSYEQYF.

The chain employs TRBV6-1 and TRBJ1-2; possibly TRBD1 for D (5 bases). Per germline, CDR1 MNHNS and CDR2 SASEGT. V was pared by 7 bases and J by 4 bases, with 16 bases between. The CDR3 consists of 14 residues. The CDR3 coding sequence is TGTGCCAGCAAGGTCCGCCAGGGATCCTATGGCTACACCTTC. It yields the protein CASKVRQGSYGYTF.

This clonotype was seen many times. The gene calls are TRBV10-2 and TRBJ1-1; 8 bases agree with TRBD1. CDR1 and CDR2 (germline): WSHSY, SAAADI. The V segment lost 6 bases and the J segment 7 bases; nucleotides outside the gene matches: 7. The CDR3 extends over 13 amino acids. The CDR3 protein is CASRRTGYGEAFF. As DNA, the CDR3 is TGCGCCAGCAGGCGGACAGGGTATGGTGAAGCTTTCTTT.

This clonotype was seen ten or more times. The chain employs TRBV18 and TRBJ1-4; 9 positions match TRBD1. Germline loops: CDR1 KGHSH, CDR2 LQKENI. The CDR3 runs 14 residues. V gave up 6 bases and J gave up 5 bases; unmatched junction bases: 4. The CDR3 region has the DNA TGTGCCAGCTCTACCGGGACAGGGAATGAAAAACTGTTTTTT. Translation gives CASSTGTGNEKLFF.

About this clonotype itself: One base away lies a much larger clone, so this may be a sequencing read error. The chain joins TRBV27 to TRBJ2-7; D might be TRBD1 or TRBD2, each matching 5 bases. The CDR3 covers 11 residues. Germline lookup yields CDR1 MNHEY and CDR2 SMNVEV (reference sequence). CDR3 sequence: CASSSGTVVEV. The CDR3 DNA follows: TGTGCCAGCAGTTCCGGGACCGTCGTCGAGGTC.

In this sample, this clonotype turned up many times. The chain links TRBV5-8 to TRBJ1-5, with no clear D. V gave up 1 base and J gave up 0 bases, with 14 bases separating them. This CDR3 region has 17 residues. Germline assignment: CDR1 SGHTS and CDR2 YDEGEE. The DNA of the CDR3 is TGTGCCAGCAGCTTGTTAGCGACCTCAGATAGCAATCAGCCCCAGCATTTT. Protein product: CASSLLATSDSNQPQHF.

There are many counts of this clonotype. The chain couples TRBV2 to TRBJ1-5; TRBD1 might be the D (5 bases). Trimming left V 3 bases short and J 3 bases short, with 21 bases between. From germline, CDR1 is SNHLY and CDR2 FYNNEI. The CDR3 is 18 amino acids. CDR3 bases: TGTGCCAGCAGTGAGGGTTTTAGGGCAGGGCTTTTCAATCAGCCCCAGCATTTT. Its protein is CASSEGFRAGLFNQPQHF. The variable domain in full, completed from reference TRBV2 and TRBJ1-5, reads EPEVTQTPSHQVTQMGQEVILRCVPISNHLYFYWYRQILGQKVEFLVSFYNNEISEKSEIFDDQFSVERPDGSNFTLKIRSTKLEDSAMYFCASSEGFRAGLFNQPQHFGDGTRLSIL.

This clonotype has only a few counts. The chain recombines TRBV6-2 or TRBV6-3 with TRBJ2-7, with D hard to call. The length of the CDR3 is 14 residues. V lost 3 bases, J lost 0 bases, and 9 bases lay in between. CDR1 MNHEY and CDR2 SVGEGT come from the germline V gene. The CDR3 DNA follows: TGTGCCAGCAGTTATGCTGGAAGCTCCTACGAGCAGTACTTC. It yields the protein CASSYAGSSYEQYF.

The CDR3 nucleotides are TGCGCCAGCAGCCGAGGACTAGCGGGAGCTATTGAGACCCAGTACTTC. Amino acids: CASSRGLAGAIETQYF. V is TRBV4-1 and J is TRBJ2-5, with 13 bases identical to TRBD2. The CDR3 extends over 16 amino acids. In germline, CDR1 is MGHRA, CDR2 YSYEKL. The V gene end was trimmed by 4 bases and the J gene end by 5 bases; junction bases not matched to a gene: 7.

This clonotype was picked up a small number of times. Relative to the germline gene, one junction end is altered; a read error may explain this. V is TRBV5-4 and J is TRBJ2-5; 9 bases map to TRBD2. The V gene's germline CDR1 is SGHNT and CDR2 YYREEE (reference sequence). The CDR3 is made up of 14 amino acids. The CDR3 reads CASSLAGGGETQYF. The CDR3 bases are TGTGCCAGCAGTTTGGCGGGAGGGGGGGAGACCCAGTACTTC.

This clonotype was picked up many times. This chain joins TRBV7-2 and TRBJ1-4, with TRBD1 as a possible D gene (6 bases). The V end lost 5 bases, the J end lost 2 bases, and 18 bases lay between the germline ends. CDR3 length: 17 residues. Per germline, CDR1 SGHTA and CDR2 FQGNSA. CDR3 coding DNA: TGTGCCAGCAGCCTTATGCGGGGTCAGGGGACTAATGAAAAACTGTTTTTT. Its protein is CASSLMRGQGTNEKLFF.

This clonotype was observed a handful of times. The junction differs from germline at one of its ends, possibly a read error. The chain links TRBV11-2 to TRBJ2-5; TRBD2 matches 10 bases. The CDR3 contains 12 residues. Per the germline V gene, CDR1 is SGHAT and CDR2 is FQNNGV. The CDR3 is CASSLAGEGSDF. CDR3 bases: TGTGCCAGCAGCCTAGCGGGAGAAGGATCCGACTTC.

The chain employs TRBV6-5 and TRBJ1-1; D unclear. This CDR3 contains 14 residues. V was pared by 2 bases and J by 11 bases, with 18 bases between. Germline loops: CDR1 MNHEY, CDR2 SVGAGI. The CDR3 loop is CASSYNWKGPGAFF. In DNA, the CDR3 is TGTGCCAGCAGTTACAATTGGAAAGGGCCCGGCGCTTTCTTT.

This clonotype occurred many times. The CDR3 DNA sequence: TGTGCCAGCAGCTTGGCCGGTCGGTACCAAGAGACCCAGTACTTC. This encodes CASSLAGRYQETQYF. The V gene is TRBV5-6, the J gene TRBJ2-5; no firm D call. Germline V gene data show CDR1 as SGHDT and CDR2 as YYEEEE. The CDR3 consists of 15 residues. V shed 0 bases and J shed 0 bases, with 9 bases lying between them.

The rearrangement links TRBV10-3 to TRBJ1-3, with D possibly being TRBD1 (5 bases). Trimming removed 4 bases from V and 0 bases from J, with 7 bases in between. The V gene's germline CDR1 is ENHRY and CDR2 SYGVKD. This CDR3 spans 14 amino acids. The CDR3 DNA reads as TGTGCCATCAGTGGACAGAGCTCTGGAAACACCATATATTTT. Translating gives CAISGQSSGNTIYF.

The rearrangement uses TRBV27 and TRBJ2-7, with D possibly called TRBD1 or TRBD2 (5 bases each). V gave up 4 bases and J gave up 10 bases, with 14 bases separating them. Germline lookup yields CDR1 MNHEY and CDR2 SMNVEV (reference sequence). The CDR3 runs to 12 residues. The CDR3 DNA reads TGTGCCAGCAGTTCCAACATGGGGGTCCAGTACTTC. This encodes CASSSNMGVQYF.